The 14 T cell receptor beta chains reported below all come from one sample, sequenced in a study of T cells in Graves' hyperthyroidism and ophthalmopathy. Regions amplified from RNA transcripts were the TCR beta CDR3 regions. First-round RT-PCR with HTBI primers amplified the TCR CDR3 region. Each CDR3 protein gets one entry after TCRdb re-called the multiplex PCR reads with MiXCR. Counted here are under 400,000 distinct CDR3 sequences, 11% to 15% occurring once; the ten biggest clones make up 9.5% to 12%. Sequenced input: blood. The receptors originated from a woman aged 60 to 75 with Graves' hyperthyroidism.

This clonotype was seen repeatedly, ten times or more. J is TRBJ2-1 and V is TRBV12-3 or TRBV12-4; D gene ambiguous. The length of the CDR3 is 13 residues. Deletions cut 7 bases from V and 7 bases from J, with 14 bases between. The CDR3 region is CASNPDGLNEQFF. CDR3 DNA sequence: TGTGCCAGCAACCCGGACGGTTTAAATGAGCAGTTCTTC.

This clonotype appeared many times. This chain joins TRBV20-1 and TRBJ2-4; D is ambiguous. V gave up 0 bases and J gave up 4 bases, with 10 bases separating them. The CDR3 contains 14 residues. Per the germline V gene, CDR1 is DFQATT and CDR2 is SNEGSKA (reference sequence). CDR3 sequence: CSAREGGKKNIQYF. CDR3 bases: TGCAGTGCTAGAGAGGGCGGAAAGAAAAACATTCAGTACTTC.

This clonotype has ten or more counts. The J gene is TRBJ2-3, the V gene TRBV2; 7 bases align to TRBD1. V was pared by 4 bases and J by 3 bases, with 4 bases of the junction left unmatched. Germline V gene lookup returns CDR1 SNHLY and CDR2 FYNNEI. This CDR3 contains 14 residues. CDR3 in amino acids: CASSAGQMTDTQYF. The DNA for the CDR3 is TGTGCCAGCAGTGCGGGACAGATGACAGATACGCAGTATTTT. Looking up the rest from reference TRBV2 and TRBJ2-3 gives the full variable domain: EPEVTQTPSHQVTQMGQEVILRCVPISNHLYFYWYRQILGQKVEFLVSFYNNEISEKSEIFDDQFSVERPDGSNFTLKIRSTKLEDSAMYFCASSAGQMTDTQYFGPGTRLTVL.

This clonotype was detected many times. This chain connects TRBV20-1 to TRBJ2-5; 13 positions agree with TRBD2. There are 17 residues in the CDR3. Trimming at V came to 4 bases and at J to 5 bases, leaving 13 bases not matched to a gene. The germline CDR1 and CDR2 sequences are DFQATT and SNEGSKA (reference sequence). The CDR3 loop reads CSATGLAGVRGGETQYF. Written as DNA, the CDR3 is TGCAGTGCTACCGGACTAGCGGGAGTCCGGGGGGGGGAGACCCAGTACTTC.

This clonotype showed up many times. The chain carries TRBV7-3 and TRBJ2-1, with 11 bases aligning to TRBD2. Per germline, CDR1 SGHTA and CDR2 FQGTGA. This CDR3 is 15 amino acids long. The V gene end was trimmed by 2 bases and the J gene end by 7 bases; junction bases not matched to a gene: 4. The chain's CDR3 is CASSLRGLAENEQFF. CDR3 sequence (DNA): TGTGCCAGCAGCTTACGGGGACTAGCGGAGAATGAGCAGTTCTTC.

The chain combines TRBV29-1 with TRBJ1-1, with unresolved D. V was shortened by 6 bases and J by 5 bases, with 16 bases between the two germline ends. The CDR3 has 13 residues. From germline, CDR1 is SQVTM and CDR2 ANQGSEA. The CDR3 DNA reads TGCAGCGTGGCCCCCCAGATAAATACTGAAGCTTTCTTT. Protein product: CSVAPQINTEAFF.

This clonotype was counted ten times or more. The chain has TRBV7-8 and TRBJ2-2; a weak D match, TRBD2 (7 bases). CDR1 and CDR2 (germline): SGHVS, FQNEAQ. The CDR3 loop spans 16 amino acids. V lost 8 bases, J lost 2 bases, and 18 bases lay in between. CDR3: CASSKGGHLNTGELFF. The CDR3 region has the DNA TGTGCCAGCTCAAAGGGGGGGCACCTAAACACCGGGGAGCTGTTTTTT.

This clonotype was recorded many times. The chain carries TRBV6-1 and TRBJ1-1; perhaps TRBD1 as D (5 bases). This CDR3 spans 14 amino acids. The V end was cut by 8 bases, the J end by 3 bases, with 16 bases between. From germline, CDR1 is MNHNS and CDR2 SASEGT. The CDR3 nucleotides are TGTGCCAGCGGGGGGGAGGGGAGGCACACTGAAGCTTTCTTT. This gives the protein CASGGEGRHTEAFF.

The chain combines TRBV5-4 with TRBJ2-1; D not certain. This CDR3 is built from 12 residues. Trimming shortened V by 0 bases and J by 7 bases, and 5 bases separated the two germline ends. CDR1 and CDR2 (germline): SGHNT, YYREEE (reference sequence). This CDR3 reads CASSLERNEQFF. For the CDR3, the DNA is TGTGCCAGCAGCTTGGAGCGTAATGAGCAGTTCTTC.

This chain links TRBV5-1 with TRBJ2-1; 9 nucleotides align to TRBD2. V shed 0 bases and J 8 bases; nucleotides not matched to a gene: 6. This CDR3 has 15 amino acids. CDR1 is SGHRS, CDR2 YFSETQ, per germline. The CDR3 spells CASSLVAGGADEQFF. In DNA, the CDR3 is TGCGCCAGCAGCTTGGTGGCGGGAGGGGCGGATGAGCAGTTCTTC.

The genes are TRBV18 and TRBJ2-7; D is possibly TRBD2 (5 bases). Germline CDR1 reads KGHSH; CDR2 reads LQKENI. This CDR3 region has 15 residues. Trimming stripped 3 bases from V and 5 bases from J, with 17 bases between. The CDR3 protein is CASSPLSLATHEQYF. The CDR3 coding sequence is TGTGCCAGCTCACCCTTAAGCCTAGCTACTCACGAGCAGTACTTC.

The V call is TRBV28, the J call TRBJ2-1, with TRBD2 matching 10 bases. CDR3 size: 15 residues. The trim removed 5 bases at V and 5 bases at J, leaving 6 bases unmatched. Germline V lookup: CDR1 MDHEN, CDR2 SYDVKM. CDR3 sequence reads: CASSASAGGDNEQFF. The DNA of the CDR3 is TGTGCCAGCAGTGCATCAGCGGGAGGGGACAATGAGCAGTTCTTC.

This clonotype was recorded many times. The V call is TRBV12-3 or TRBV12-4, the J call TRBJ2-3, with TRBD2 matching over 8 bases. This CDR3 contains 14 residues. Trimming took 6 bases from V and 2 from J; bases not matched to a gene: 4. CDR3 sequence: CASRAAGVTDTQYF. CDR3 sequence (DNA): TGTGCCAGCAGGGCAGCGGGAGTCACAGATACGCAGTATTTT.

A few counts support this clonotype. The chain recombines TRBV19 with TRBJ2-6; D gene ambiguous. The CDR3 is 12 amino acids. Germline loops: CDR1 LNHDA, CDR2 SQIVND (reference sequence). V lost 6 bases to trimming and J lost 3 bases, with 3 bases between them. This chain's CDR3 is CASRNGANVLTF. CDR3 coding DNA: TGTGCCAGTAGAAATGGGGCCAACGTCCTGACTTTC.